The clone carrying this TCR beta chain turned up a few times. Its cognate antigen is unknown. The data stem from a study of shared clonotypes between healthy human individuals. Study findings and constraints: Memory subsets generally showed smaller estimated richness than naive subsets did.

Only in-frame clones appear in the TCRdb table, and some are missing; sequencing was by immunoSEQ multiplex PCR. The data hold approximately 92,000 clones, with almost 70% observed a single time. Sequencing was performed on memory CD8+ T cells sorted from blood. Indicated subset: CD45RO+ cells pooled with CCR7-negative TemRA cells. The clonotype originates from a man aged 30-40 years in good health.

The CDR3 protein is CSARPNEQFF. As DNA, the CDR3 is TGCAGTGCTAGACCTAATGAGCAGTTCTTC. The chain recombines TRBV20-1 with TRBJ2-1; D unresolved. The V end lost 2 bases, the J end lost 7 bases, and 3 bases lay between the germline ends. This CDR3 comprises 10 residues. Germline V gene sequence: CDR1 DFQATT, CDR2 SNEGSKA (reference sequence).